These 26 T cell receptor beta chains share one sample of origin, sequenced in a study of blood T cell repertoires in COVID-19. Clones were read by immunoSEQ multiplex PCR, and TCRdb kept only the in-frame ones, dropping some. The table lists some 200,000 clones, around 82% of them singletons, with approximately 5% in the top ten. Sequencing was performed on PBMCs or T cells enriched from blood (not recorded which). These receptor sequences come from a woman in her forties or fifties who had been exposed to COVID-19.

J is TRBJ2-7 and V is TRBV11-2, with 13 positions matching TRBD2. CDR1 is SGHAT and CDR2 is FQNNGV in the germline V gene. After removal of 3 bases from V and 7 bases from J, the junction contained 3 bases not matched to a gene. This CDR3 has 14 amino acids. CDR3 protein: CASSLGLAGTEQYF. In DNA form, the CDR3 reads TGTGCCAGCAGCTTGGGACTAGCGGGAACTGAGCAGTACTTC.

V and J are TRBV5-1 and TRBJ2-5; D is undetermined. V lost 4 bases to trimming and J lost 1 base, with 11 bases between them. The germline V gene encodes CDR1 SGHRS and CDR2 YFSETQ. The CDR3 runs to 14 residues. In DNA, the CDR3 is TGCGCCAGCAGCCCCTCTGGCTTCCAAGAGACCCAGTACTTC. Translated: CASSPSGFQETQYF.

The rearrangement links TRBV19 to TRBJ2-3, with TRBD1 identical over 8 bases. The germline V gene encodes CDR1 LNHDA and CDR2 SQIVND (reference sequence). The CDR3 sequence is 14 residues long. J lost 6 bases, V lost 6 bases, and 8 bases had no gene match. The CDR3 DNA sequence: TGTGCCAGTAGCGGGGACAGGACCTCGGATACGCAGTATTTT. Translating it yields CASSGDRTSDTQYF.

In DNA form, the CDR3 reads TGTGCCAGCAGCTTATTCCGGGACTACAACGAGCAGTACTTC. Translating gives CASSLFRDYNEQYF. The chain combines TRBV5-6 with TRBJ2-7, with TRBD2 identical over 7 bases. J gave up 5 bases and V 2 bases, and 7 bases lay outside the gene matches. The V gene's germline CDR1 is SGHDT and CDR2 YYEEEE. There are 14 residues in the CDR3.

The rearrangement joins TRBV12-5 to TRBJ1-1, with D hard to call. This CDR3 has 13 amino acids. Trimming pared 5 bases from V and 0 bases from J, leaving 7 bases between. Germline-derived CDR1 and CDR2 are LGHNT and FRNRAP. In DNA, the CDR3 is TGTGCTAGTGGTCACGCAGTGAACACTGAAGCTTTCTTT. It encodes CASGHAVNTEAFF. The whole variable domain, remainder taken from reference TRBV12-5 and TRBJ1-1, is DARVTQTPRHKVTEMGQEVTMRCQPILGHNTVFWYRQTMMQGLELLAYFRNRAPLDDSGMPKDRFSAEMPDATLATLKIQPSEPRDSAVYFCASGHAVNTEAFFGQGTRLTVV.

CDR3 in DNA: TGCGCCAGCACCCGGAGTTCCGACACCGGGGAGCTGTTTTTT. It codes for CASTRSSDTGELFF. V is TRBV10-2 and J is TRBJ2-2; D uncertain. Germline V lookup: CDR1 WSHSY, CDR2 SAAADI. The CDR3 has 14 residues. V dropped 7 bases and J dropped 3 bases, with 12 bases sitting between them.

This sequence joins TRBV19 and TRBJ1-1, with no clear D. CDR1 is LNHDA and CDR2 is SQIVND in the germline V gene (reference sequence). The CDR3 sequence is 13 residues long. Trimming took off 5 bases at V and 5 bases at J, with 12 bases between the two ends. CDR3 sequence reads: CASSQTRRTEAFF. CDR3 sequence (DNA): TGTGCCAGTAGTCAGACACGCCGGACTGAAGCTTTCTTT.

The chain carries TRBV2 and TRBJ1-2, with unresolved D. The CDR3 is 13 amino acids. Germline V gene sequence: CDR1 SNHLY, CDR2 FYNNEI. V was shortened by 7 bases and J by 7 bases, with 16 bases between the two germline ends. The CDR3 loop reads CASTRLPPGGYTF. Here the CDR3 DNA reads TGTGCCAGCACACGTCTCCCTCCAGGTGGCTACACCTTC.

J is TRBJ1-1 and V is TRBV2; the D gene is possibly TRBD1 (6 bases). Trimming pared 0 bases from V and 5 bases from J, leaving 10 bases between. The germline V gene has CDR1 SNHLY and CDR2 FYNNEI. The CDR3 is made up of 14 amino acids. CDR3 sequence reads: CASSEAGAATEAFF. For the CDR3, the DNA is TGTGCCAGCAGTGAAGCGGGGGCAGCGACTGAAGCTTTCTTT.

The chain carries TRBV28 and TRBJ1-1, with a possible D match to TRBD1 (5 bases). Trimming took 4 bases from V and 0 from J, leaving 12 bases between them. This CDR3 comprises 15 residues. Germline V CDR1 and CDR2: MDHEN, SYDVKM. DNA for the CDR3: TGTGCCAGCAGTTCCGCAGGGAAAATGAACACTGAAGCTTTCTTT. Residues: CASSSAGKMNTEAFF.

The J gene is TRBJ1-5, the V gene TRBV6-5; weak D call: TRBD1 (6 bases). V was shortened by 6 bases and J by 4 bases, with 13 bases between the two germline ends. Germline lookup yields CDR1 MNHEY and CDR2 SVGAGI. This CDR3 has 14 residues. The CDR3 protein is CASRLRQENQPQHF. CDR3 bases: TGTGCCAGCAGGTTACGACAGGAAAATCAGCCCCAGCATTTT.

The V and J genes are TRBV7-6 and TRBJ2-2; D is unresolved. This CDR3 comprises 16 residues. Germline assignment: CDR1 SGHVS and CDR2 FNYEAQ. The V and J ends lost 5 bases and 1 base respectively, with 14 bases between them. In nucleotides, the CDR3 is TGTGCCAGCAGCCCGTTTCCCGCCGGGAACACCGGGGAGCTGTTTTTT. It is translated as CASSPFPAGNTGELFF.

V gene TRBV10-3 combines with J gene TRBJ2-5; 11 nucleotides align to TRBD2. CDR1 and CDR2 from the germline V gene are ENHRY and SYGVKD. This CDR3 has 14 residues. The J segment lost 4 bases and the V segment lost 6 bases, leaving 4 bases of the junction unmatched. CDR3 amino acids: CAIRRGTSGETQYF. CDR3 in DNA: TGTGCCATCAGACGAGGGACTAGCGGAGAGACCCAGTACTTC.

This clone was detected only a few times. The chain employs TRBV5-1 and TRBJ1-1; a weak D match, TRBD1 (6 bases). V was clipped by 3 bases and J by 5 bases, with 14 bases between them. The CDR3 is 14 amino acids. Germline loops: CDR1 SGHRS, CDR2 YFSETQ. For the CDR3, the DNA is TGCGCCAGCAGCTCGGGACAAATGATGACTGAAGCTTTCTTT. Its protein is CASSSGQMMTEAFF.

This clone came up a few times. The chain joins TRBV3-1 (or the pseudogene TRBV3-2) to TRBJ1-1; TRBD1 matches at 9 bases. This CDR3 has 12 amino acids. The germline CDR1 and CDR2 sequences are LGHDT and YNNKEL (reference sequence). Losses at the gene ends were 3 bases for V and 11 bases for J; bases not matched to a gene: 4. The CDR3 nucleotides read TGTGCCAGCAGCCACGAACAGGGGGCGGCTTTCTTT. Translation gives CASSHEQGAAFF.

This clone has a single count. This chain links TRBV18 with TRBJ2-2; TRBD2 matches 8 bases. Trimming at V came to 4 bases and at J to 7 bases, leaving 8 bases not matched to a gene. CDR3 length: 15 residues. From germline, CDR1 is KGHSH and CDR2 LQKENI. The chain's CDR3 is CASSQNSGDVGELFF. The CDR3 nucleotides read TGTGCCAGCTCACAGAATAGCGGGGACGTCGGGGAGCTGTTTTTT. Looking up the rest from reference TRBV18 and TRBJ2-2 gives the full variable domain: NAGVMQNPRHLVRRRGQEARLRCSPMKGHSHVYWYRQLPEEGLKFMVYLQKENIIDESGMPKERFSAEFPKEGPSILRIQQVVRGDSAAYFCASSQNSGDVGELFFGEGSRLTVL.

The chain recombines TRBV29-1 with TRBJ1-2, with 9 bases matching TRBD1. Per germline, CDR1 SQVTM and CDR2 ANQGSEA. The length of the CDR3 is 13 residues. After removal of 1 base from V and 8 bases from J, the junction contained 5 bases not matched to a gene. Here the CDR3 DNA reads TGCAGCGTTGAAGGGGGACAGGGAGAAGGCTACACCTTC. The encoded protein is CSVEGGQGEGYTF. The full variable domain, its missing parts supplied by reference TRBV29-1 and TRBJ1-2, is SAVISQKPSRDICQRGTSLTIQCQVDSQVTMMFWYRQQPGQSLTLIATANQGSEATYESGFVIDKFPISRPNLTFSTLTVSNMSPEDSSIYLCSVEGGQGEGYTFGSGTRLTVV.

This sequence joins TRBV12-3 or TRBV12-4 and TRBJ1-2; D is unresolved. The CDR3 covers 11 residues. The germline V and J ends were trimmed by 1 base and 8 bases, with 5 bases remaining between them. The CDR3 reads CASSLVGGYTF. The DNA for the CDR3 is TGTGCCAGCAGTTTAGTCGGGGGCTACACCTTC.

Turning to this clone: At the DNA level, this CDR3 is encoded by other sequences in the same sample as well. The chain is built from TRBV3-1 (or the pseudogene TRBV3-2) and TRBJ1-3; tentatively, D is TRBD1 (6 bases). V lost 0 bases, J lost 3 bases, and 9 bases lay in between. This CDR3 spans 15 amino acids. Germline loops: CDR1 LGHDT, CDR2 YNNKEL (reference sequence). The CDR3 region is CASSQDRGFGNTIYF. The DNA for the CDR3 is TGTGCCAGCAGCCAAGACAGGGGATTTGGAAACACCATATATTTT.

The J gene is TRBJ1-1, the V gene TRBV27; possible D gene TRBD1, 5 bases. Germline V gene data show CDR1 as MNHEY and CDR2 as SMNVEV (reference sequence). Trimming left V 0 bases short and J 4 bases short, with 12 bases between. The CDR3 has 15 residues. Here the CDR3 reads CASSLSRGAGTEAFF. The CDR3 bases are TGTGCCAGCAGTTTATCGCGGGGCGCGGGCACTGAAGCTTTCTTT.

This chain uses TRBV11-3 with TRBJ2-2; 10 nucleotides match TRBD2. Germline V gene sequence: CDR1 SGHNT, CDR2 YENEEA. The J segment lost 1 base and the V segment lost 5 bases, leaving 1 base of the junction unmatched. The CDR3 sequence is 15 residues long. The CDR3 spells CASSASGGNTGELFF. CDR3 bases: TGTGCCAGCAGCGCTAGCGGGGGGAACACCGGGGAGCTGTTTTTT.

The CDR3 bases are TGCGCCAGCAGCTTTGAGGGTACTGAAGCTTTCTTT. As protein: CASSFEGTEAFF. The V gene is TRBV5-1, the J gene TRBJ1-1; D is ambiguous. CDR1 is SGHRS and CDR2 is YFSETQ in the germline V gene. The CDR3 runs to 12 residues. Between the trimmed V and J ends, which lost 2 bases and 5 bases, there was a span of 7 bases.

This clone was recorded many times. The rearrangement links TRBV5-5 to TRBJ1-6; TRBD1 matches at 7 bases. The germline gives CDR1 SGHKS, CDR2 YYEKEE (reference sequence). The CDR3 is made up of 15 amino acids. Unmatched junction bases numbered 2, after V lost 0 bases and J lost 5 bases. Here the CDR3 reads CASSLGTGNNSPLHF. CDR3 DNA sequence: TGTGCCAGCAGCTTGGGGACAGGCAATAATTCACCCCTCCACTTT.

The CDR3 loop is CASSVVSGGEQYF. CDR3 coding DNA: TGTGCCAGCAGCGTGGTTAGCGGTGGCGAGCAGTACTTC. The chain has TRBV9 and TRBJ2-7; D might be TRBD2 (6 bases). CDR3 length equals 13 residues. Looked up from germline, CDR1 is SGDLS and CDR2 is YYNGEE. V was cut by 2 bases and J by 6 bases, with 12 bases left in between.

The rearrangement joins TRBV15 to TRBJ1-5, with D tentatively TRBD1 (6 bases). Trimming pared 1 base from V and 10 bases from J, leaving 14 bases between. This CDR3 has 14 amino acids. The germline CDR1 and CDR2 sequences are LNHNV and YYDKDF (reference sequence). CDR3 residues: CATSRVVQGNPQHF. The DNA of the CDR3 is TGTGCCACCAGCAGAGTGGTACAGGGCAATCCCCAGCATTTT.

V usage is TRBV7-2 and J usage is TRBJ2-3; D may be TRBD1 (5 bases). V lost 3 bases and J 2 bases, leaving 9 bases between the germline ends. CDR1 and CDR2 (germline): SGHTA, FQGNSA. The CDR3 runs 14 residues. Here the CDR3 reads CASSFKGFTDTQYF. The CDR3 nucleotides read TGTGCCAGCAGCTTTAAGGGGTTCACAGATACGCAGTATTTT.